This TCR beta chain was sequenced in a study of T cells after yellow fever vaccination. The study's findings and limits: Most clones from primary vaccination resurfaced after the booster (about 95% CD4, 70% to 90% CD8). Abundant bulk-derived clonotypes could contaminate FACS-sorted repertoires. On re-exposure, the response was weaker but peaked faster, at day 5 versus 15.

CDR1 is LGHNA, CDR2 YSLEER, per germline. Trimming stripped 1 base from V and 1 base from J, with 4 bases between. The CDR3 totals 13 residues. A few counts support this clonotype. Its antigen is undetermined. In TCRdb, the 5' RACE reads were re-called with MiXCR into one record per CDR3 protein. The sample carries more than 95,000 distinct CDR3 sequences, roughly 10% recorded once. Sequenced material: CD8+ T cells sorted from PBMCs, taken on the day of the yellow fever booster vaccination. The genes are TRBV4-3 and TRBJ2-5; D remains ambiguous. The receptor was derived from a man between 18 and 35 years old who received the YFV17D yellow fever vaccine. This chain's CDR3 is CASSQGPQETQYF. The CDR3 DNA reads as TGCGCCAGCAGCCAAGGGCCCCAAGAGACCCAGTACTTC.